Presented here are 19 T cell receptor beta chains from one specimen sequenced in a study of cytomegalovirus exposure and HLA in healthy donors. The PCR employed 60 Vbeta primers together with 13 Jbeta primers. The assay was immunoSEQ multiplex PCR, and TCRdb's table has in-frame clones only and misses some. The table lists 200,000 or so clones, more than 80% of them singletons. The sample comprised PBMCs. The receptor source for this set is a man younger than 45 in good health and CMV-seronegative.

The J gene is TRBJ1-5, the V gene TRBV7-8; 8 bases match TRBD1. Germline lookup yields CDR1 SGHVS and CDR2 FQNEAQ. J was trimmed by 0 bases and V by 6 bases; bases with no gene match: 10. The CDR3 is 17 amino acids. CDR3 bases: TGTGCCAGCAGTGATCGACAGGGGCTTAATAGCAATCAGCCCCAGCATTTT. Amino acids: CASSDRQGLNSNQPQHF.

The chain carries TRBV13 and TRBJ2-2; D unresolved. The CDR3 contains 13 residues. Per the germline V gene, CDR1 is PRHDT and CDR2 is FYEKMQ (reference sequence). V was cut by 5 bases and J by 4 bases, with 8 bases left in between. The CDR3 sequence: CASSPTITGELFF. Here the CDR3 DNA reads TGTGCCAGCAGCCCTACCATCACCGGGGAGCTGTTTTTT. The whole variable domain, filled in from reference TRBV13 and TRBJ2-2, reads AAGVIQSPRHLIKEKRETATLKCYPIPRHDTVYWYQQGPGQDPQFLISFYEKMQSDKGSIPDRFSAQQFSDYHSELNMSSLELGDSALYFCASSPTITGELFFGEGSRLTVL.

The V gene is TRBV4-1, the J gene TRBJ2-1; TRBD1 might be the D (6 bases). V lost 2 bases and J lost 0, with 11 bases in between. Germline assignment: CDR1 MGHRA and CDR2 YSYEKL. CDR3 length: 16 residues. For the CDR3, the DNA is TGCGCCAGCAGCCAACATCAGGGGAGCTCCTACAATGAGCAGTTCTTC. It encodes CASSQHQGSSYNEQFF.

Here the CDR3 reads CASSPRWRETNEKLFF. The CDR3 nucleotides are TGCGCCAGCAGCCCACGTTGGAGGGAGACTAATGAAAAACTGTTTTTT. The V call is TRBV4-3, the J call TRBJ1-4; D unresolved. The CDR3 totals 16 residues. V was pared by 4 bases and J by 2 bases, with 14 bases between. CDR1 is LGHNA, CDR2 YSLEER, per germline.

This chain uses TRBV7-2 with TRBJ1-2; 10 nucleotides line up with TRBD1. The V segment lost 5 bases and the J segment 4 bases; nucleotides outside the gene matches: 7. Germline V gene data show CDR1 as SGHTA and CDR2 as FQGNSA. The CDR3 totals 15 residues. CDR3 DNA sequence: TGTGCCAGCAGCGTTGGGACAGGGGTTGGCTATGGCTACACCTTC. The encoded protein is CASSVGTGVGYGYTF.

The gene calls are TRBV10-3 and TRBJ1-5; no reliable D call. The CDR3 covers 13 residues. The V and J ends lost 4 bases and 7 bases respectively, with 11 bases between them. From germline, CDR1 is ENHRY and CDR2 SYGVKD. CDR3 nucleotides: TGTGCCATCAGTGTTTCTTTTGTCCAGCCCCAGCATTTT. Its protein is CAISVSFVQPQHF.

The V and J genes are TRBV2 and TRBJ1-1, with TRBD1 as a possible D gene (6 bases). CDR1 and CDR2 (germline): SNHLY, FYNNEI. The CDR3 sequence is 12 residues long. In nucleotides, the CDR3 is TGTGGATCCGGACCAGGGGACACTGAAGCTTTCTTT. Translated, it gives CGSGPGDTEAFF.

The rearrangement links TRBV2 to TRBJ1-6, with 7 positions matching TRBD1. Germline V gene sequence: CDR1 SNHLY, CDR2 FYNNEI. With V trimmed by 8 bases and J by 7 bases, 11 bases remained unmatched. The CDR3 is made up of 15 amino acids. The CDR3 region has the DNA TGTGCCAGCGGCGCTTCCACAGGGGCAAATTCACCCCTCCACTTT. It translates to CASGASTGANSPLHF.

The chain has TRBV7-9 and TRBJ1-2; the D is unclear. The CDR3 runs 14 residues. V was pared by 3 bases and J by 4 bases, with 12 bases between. Looked up from germline, CDR1 is SEHNR and CDR2 is FQNEAQ (reference sequence). This CDR3 is CASSFAGRSYGYTF. CDR3 in DNA: TGTGCCAGCAGCTTTGCGGGAAGATCCTATGGCTACACCTTC.

This clone was observed a single time. This chain connects TRBV11-2 to TRBJ2-7; TRBD2 matches at 7 bases. Per germline, CDR1 SGHAT and CDR2 FQNNGV. V lost 0 bases to trimming and J lost 3 bases; unmatched junction nucleotides: 5. The CDR3 is made up of 15 amino acids. In DNA form, the CDR3 reads TGTGCCAGCAGCTTAGAGGGGGGGTCGAACTACGAGCAGTACTTC. Translating gives CASSLEGGSNYEQYF. Filled out from reference TRBV11-2 and TRBJ2-7, the complete variable domain reads EAGVAQSPRYKIIEKRQSVAFWCNPISGHATLYWYQQILGQGPKLLIQFQNNGVVDDSQLPKDRFSAERLKGVDSTLKIQPAKLEDSAVYLCASSLEGGSNYEQYFGPGTRLTVT.

The chain couples TRBV5-1 to TRBJ2-7; D is ambiguous. The germline CDR1 and CDR2 sequences are SGHRS and YFSETQ. The CDR3 loop spans 17 amino acids. The V end was cut by 1 base, the J end by 1 base, with 18 bases between. The CDR3 loop is CASSLYGGPDVSYEQYF. The CDR3 DNA is TGCGCCAGCAGCTTGTACGGCGGTCCTGACGTTTCCTACGAGCAGTACTTC.

This chain joins TRBV5-1 and TRBJ2-1, with 9 bases that match TRBD2. CDR1 is SGHRS, CDR2 YFSETQ, per germline. Germline trimming cut 2 bases from V and 0 bases from J; bases unmatched to any gene: 3. CDR3 length equals 16 residues. DNA of the CDR3: TGCGCCAGCAGCTTTTTAGCGGGGGTCTCCTACAATGAGCAGTTCTTC. It yields the protein CASSFLAGVSYNEQFF.

V is TRBV5-1 and J is TRBJ1-2, with D maybe TRBD1 (6 bases). V lost 6 bases to trimming and J lost 4 bases, with 22 bases between them. CDR3 length: 16 residues. Germline-derived CDR1 and CDR2 are SGHRS and YFSETQ. The CDR3 DNA follows: TGCGCCAGCACCCTAACTGGACAGACCCGGGGCTATGGCTACACCTTC. Residues: CASTLTGQTRGYGYTF.

As regards this clone: The sample holds other DNA sequences that translate to the same CDR3. The chain employs TRBV6-5 and TRBJ1-2, with D perhaps matching TRBD1 (5 bases). This CDR3 spans 14 amino acids. Germline assignment: CDR1 MNHEY and CDR2 SVGAGI. V shed 0 bases and J shed 4 bases, with 9 bases lying between them. CDR3 sequence (DNA): TGTGCCAGCAGTTACTCTGGGGGGAGCTATGGCTACACCTTC. Amino acid sequence: CASSYSGGSYGYTF.

This clone was counted once. The J gene is TRBJ2-5, the V gene TRBV6-1, with a weak D call TRBD1 (6 bases). Trimming removed 9 bases at V and 2 bases at J, with 16 bases between. The CDR3 runs 14 residues. Germline lookup yields CDR1 MNHNS and CDR2 SASEGT. The CDR3 DNA reads TGTGCCAGTCGCCTCGGACAGTCACAAGAGACCCAGTACTTC. Protein: CASRLGQSQETQYF.

The J gene is TRBJ2-7, the V gene TRBV5-5, with D possibly TRBD2 on 6 matching bases. V was clipped by 1 base and J by 1 base, with 9 bases between them. Per the germline V gene, CDR1 is SGHKS and CDR2 is YYEKEE (reference sequence). There are 14 residues in the CDR3. The CDR3 spells CASSLYGGSYEQYF. DNA of the CDR3: TGTGCCAGCAGCTTGTACGGGGGTTCCTACGAGCAGTACTTC.

In the case of this clone: Other nucleotide sequences in the sample specify the same CDR3. The rearrangement links TRBV5-1 to TRBJ2-3; no clear D gene. The CDR3 sequence is 12 residues long. Germline loops: CDR1 SGHRS, CDR2 YFSETQ. Trimming removed 4 bases at V and 0 bases at J, with 3 bases between. The CDR3 coding sequence is TGCGCCAGCAGCCTTAGCACAGATACGCAGTATTTT. This codes for CASSLSTDTQYF.

The genes are TRBV6-6 and TRBJ2-1; tentative D call: TRBD2 (7 bases). The V gene lost 4 bases and the J gene lost 0 bases, with 13 bases spanning the gap. The CDR3 runs to 16 residues. Germline-derived CDR1 and CDR2 are MNHNY and SVGAGI (reference sequence). This CDR3 is CASSSLRGGSYNEQFF. CDR3 coding DNA: TGTGCCAGCAGTTCCCTAAGGGGGGGCTCCTACAATGAGCAGTTCTTC.

The genes are TRBV27 and TRBJ1-1, with TRBD1 identical over 10 bases. Germline-derived CDR1 and CDR2 are MNHEY and SMNVEV (reference sequence). The CDR3 loop spans 16 amino acids. After removal of 8 bases from V and 1 base from J, the junction contained 10 bases not matched to a gene. The DNA for the CDR3 is TGTGCCAGCTGTACTCGACAGGGGGCTCCGAACACTGAAGCTTTCTTT. Its protein is CASCTRQGAPNTEAFF.